The clone carrying this TCR beta chain was seen more than once but under ten times. Its antigen is still unknown. TCRdb recomputed calls from the 5' RACE reads with MiXCR, one row per CDR3 protein. Of around 310,000 distinct CDR3 sequences listed, 13% to 15% were seen once; the top ten hold 21%. V was clipped by 6 bases and J by 5 bases; unmatched bases: 4. CDR3 length: 13 amino acids. The germline V gene encodes CDR1 MGHDK and CDR2 SYGVNS. The sample is drawn from a study of T-cell memory formation after mild COVID-19. Regarding the study as a whole: CD4+ contracting clones were found mainly in CM and EM, and CD8+ ones in EMRA.

Material for sequencing was PBMCs or a T cell subset sorted from them (not recorded which). The sequence derives from a man aged 18 to 30 who had mild COVID-19 (a few samples of this study predate the infection). Cell type and time point are not known. The rearrangement joins TRBV25-1 to TRBJ2-1; 7 nucleotides line up with TRBD2. The CDR3 sequence is CASRRGTNNEQFF. CDR3 nucleotides: TGTGCCAGCAGGCGGGGGACTAACAATGAGCAGTTCTTC. Filled out from reference TRBV25-1 and TRBJ2-1, the complete variable domain reads EADIYQTPRYLVIGTGKKITLECSQTMGHDKMYWYQQDPGMELHLIHYSYGVNSTEKGDLSSESTVSRIRTEHFPLTLESARPSHTSQYLCASRRGTNNEQFFGPGTRLTVL.